This TCR beta chain is drawn from a study of technical replicates of blood from a few donors. V lost 6 bases and J 5 bases, leaving 18 bases between the germline ends. Germline CDR1 reads MNHEY; CDR2 reads SVGAGI. This CDR3 has 15 amino acids. Assay: immunoSEQ multiplex PCR; the TCRdb copy retains only in-frame clones and omits some. The sample holds 100,000 or so clones; over 95% are singletons and the top ten take approximately 0.2%. The J gene is TRBJ2-3, the V gene TRBV6-5, with a tentative D call TRBD2 (6 bases). The receptor was isolated from a human donor in good health. Sequencing used T cells isolated from PBMCs. The CDR3 coding sequence is TGTGCCAGCAGACGGACTACGCAACACCAAGATACGCAGTATTTT. Its protein product is CASRRTTQHQDTQYF.